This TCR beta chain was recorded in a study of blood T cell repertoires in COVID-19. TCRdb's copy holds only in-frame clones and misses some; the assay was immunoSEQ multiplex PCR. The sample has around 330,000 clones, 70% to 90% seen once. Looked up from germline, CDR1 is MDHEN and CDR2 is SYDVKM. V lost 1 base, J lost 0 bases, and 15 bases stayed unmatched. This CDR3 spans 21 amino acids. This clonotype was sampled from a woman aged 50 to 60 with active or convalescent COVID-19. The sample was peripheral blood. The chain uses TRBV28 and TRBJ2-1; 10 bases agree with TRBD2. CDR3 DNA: TGTGCCAGCAGTTTATCCCTCGGTCTAGCGGGAGTCCCGAGCTCCTACAATGAGCAGTTCTTC. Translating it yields CASSLSLGLAGVPSSYNEQFF.